Listed below are T cell receptor beta chains from one sample, sequenced in a study of control samples from healthy donors and cancer patients. Sequenced by immunoSEQ multiplex PCR; TCRdb stores in-frame clones only, minus some. The sample lists 70,000 or so clones, approximately 84% seen once, with around 30% in the top ten. The specimen sequenced was blood. The receptor source for this set is a middle-aged man in good health. Both conserved end residues are part of each CDR3. The order of the fields is clone size, D gene, V gene, J gene, CDR3 DNA, CDR3 protein. A D gene is named only where the DNA matches it firmly. Size is stated for part of the rows, as once, few or many counts, or as a class when the clone is expanded.

NA	NA	TRBV2	TRBJ1-2	TGTGCCAGCAGTGCGGGGGGGCAGAACTATGGCTACACCTTC	CASSAGGQNYGYTF
NA	NA	TRBV15	TRBJ2-3	TGTGCCACCAGCAGAGAGGCAGGGACGGCCACAGATACGCAGTATTTT	CATSREAGTATDTQYF
NA	TRBD2	TRBV28	TRBJ2-2	TGTGCCAGCAGACAGACTAGCGGGGGGGCCGGGGAGCTGTTTTTT	CASRQTSGGAGELFF
NA	NA	TRBV11-2	TRBJ2-5	TGTGCCAGCAGTGCCGGTACCTCTGAGACCCAGTACTTC	CASSAGTSETQYF
few	NA	TRBV18	TRBJ2-1	TGTGCCAGCTCACCGGACAGTTTAGGCTACAATGAGCAGTTCTTC	CASSPDSLGYNEQFF
NA	TRBD1	TRBV24-1	TRBJ1-5	TGTGCCACCAGTTTAACAGGGGGCAGAGATCAGCCCCAGCATTTT	CATSLTGGRDQPQHF
NA	NA	TRBV7-9	TRBJ2-3	TGTGCCAGCAGCCGAGCAGGCGCAGATACGCAGTATTTT	CASSRAGADTQYF
few	TRBD1	TRBV5-1	TRBJ1-6	TGCGCCAGCAGCTGGGACAGCAACAATTCACCCCTCCACTTT	CASSWDSNNSPLHF
NA	TRBD2	TRBV4-2	TRBJ2-3	TGTGCCAGCAAAGGACTAGCGGGAACTTTAGATACGCAGTATTTT	CASKGLAGTLDTQYF
NA	NA	TRBV29-1	TRBJ2-3	TGCAGCGTTGAAGTCCCGGGGGCGAACACAGATACGCAGTATTTT	CSVEVPGANTDTQYF
NA	NA	TRBV6-2/TRBV6-3	TRBJ1-2	TGTGCCAGCAGTTATAGTGGCAGCAACTATGGCTACACCTTC	CASSYSGSNYGYTF
NA	NA	TRBV18	TRBJ1-1	TGTGCCAGCTCACCACTACAGCTGAACACTGAAGCTTTCTTT	CASSPLQLNTEAFF
NA	TRBD2	TRBV30	TRBJ2-4	TGTGCCTGGTCCCGACTAGCGGGAGGGCTCGGGGCCAAAAACATTCAGTACTTC	CAWSRLAGGLGAKNIQYF
NA	NA	TRBV7-9	TRBJ1-1	TGTGCCAGCAGCCTTATTCCGCCTGCTGAAGCTTTCTTT	CASSLIPPAEAFF
NA	TRBD2	TRBV19	TRBJ2-3	TGTGCCAGTAGTATAGATCCGGGACTAGCGGGGACTACAGATACGCAGTATTTT	CASSIDPGLAGTTDTQYF
NA	NA	TRBV24-1	TRBJ2-5	TGTGCCACCAGTGATCCGCCGCCGTACCAAGAGACCCAGTACTTC	CATSDPPPYQETQYF
NA	NA	TRBV5-1	TRBJ2-2	TGCGCCAGCAGGCAGGGAGACGGGGAGCTGTTTTTT	CASRQGDGELFF
NA	NA	TRBV29-1	TRBJ2-3	TGCAGCGTTGGGATCAACTACGACACAGATACGCAGTATTTT	CSVGINYDTDTQYF
once	NA	TRBV9	TRBJ2-3	TGTGCCAGCAGCATCGAGGGTGGGACAGATACGCAGTATTTT	CASSIEGGTDTQYF
NA	TRBD1	TRBV18	TRBJ1-5	TGTGCCAGCTCACCGACAGGGGGCCGTAGCAATCAGCCCCAGCATTTT	CASSPTGGRSNQPQHF
NA	NA	TRBV5-3	TRBJ1-5	TGTGCCAGAAGCGAAGGGACCGACGAAAATCAGCCCCAGCATTTT	CARSEGTDENQPQHF
NA	NA	TRBV15	TRBJ1-5	TGTGCCACCAGCAGAGATGGCGGCAATCAGCCCCAGCATTTT	CATSRDGGNQPQHF
NA	NA	TRBV14	TRBJ1-4	TGTGCCAGCAGCCAGGTAGCAGGGTCCGGGGAAAAACTGTTTTTT	CASSQVAGSGEKLFF
NA	TRBD2	TRBV7-2	TRBJ2-7	TGTGCCAGCAGCTCGACTAGCGGGTCCTACGAGCAGTACTTC	CASSSTSGSYEQYF
NA	NA	TRBV6-2/TRBV6-3	TRBJ2-3	TGTGCCAGCAGTTACTCAGCGGGCGAGACTAGCACAGATACGCAGTATTTT	CASSYSAGETSTDTQYF
NA	NA	TRBV10-3	TRBJ1-2	TGTGCCATCAGGCCAGCGGGCCCGAGCGGCTACACCTTC	CAIRPAGPSGYTF
NA	NA	TRBV25-1	TRBJ1-2	TGTGCCAGCAGTGAATACGACGGAGGCTATGGCTACACCTTC	CASSEYDGGYGYTF
few	TRBD1	TRBV19	TRBJ1-6	TGTGCCAGTAGTCGACAGGGGGTTTCACCCCTCCACTTT	CASSRQGVSPLHF
few	NA	TRBV2	TRBJ1-2	TGTGCCAGCAGTGAAGGACAGCTCCCTGGCTACACCTTC	CASSEGQLPGYTF
NA	NA	TRBV6-6	TRBJ2-7	TGTGCCAGCAGCAGCGGGACACTTAGCTCCTACGAGCAGTACTTC	CASSSGTLSSYEQYF